This TCR beta chain came from a study of blood T cell repertoires in COVID-19. Per the original methods: The authors estimated nucleated cell counts from reference gene primer amplification. Sequencing used immunoSEQ multiplex PCR; TCRdb keeps in-frame clones, though not all of them. V, J and clone size derive from that table, while D and trimming were established from the DNA sequence. The table records some 70,000 clones, 65% to 80% of them present only once. V trimming: 5 bases; J trimming: 5 bases; junction bases outside the gene matches: 14. The CDR3 length is 19 residues. Germline V CDR1 and CDR2: SGHDN, FVKESK.

J is TRBJ2-5 and V is TRBV14; TRBD2 aligns across 16 bases. The material sequenced was peripheral blood. This sequence originates from a woman between 50 and 59 years old with acute or convalescent COVID-19. Here the CDR3 DNA reads TGTGCCAGCAGCATCCCGGGACTAGCGGGGGGGTTTACCCGGGAGACCCAGTACTTC. Protein product: CASSIPGLAGGFTRETQYF.